The clone carrying this TCR beta chain has more than one count but fewer than ten. No antigen is known for it. TCR cDNA libraries came from RNA via a modified published protocol. In the study's own analysis: Each donor had about 90,000 to nearly 550,000 clonotypes. In TCRdb, the 5' RACE reads were re-called with MiXCR into one record per CDR3 protein. The V and J calls shown here were made by TCRdb, not taken from the authors' results. The repertoire holds roughly 380,000 distinct CDR3 sequences, with around 30% as singletons. The source of the sample is a study of identical twins' blood T cells. Six healthy women, forming three identical twin pairs, donated samples. The germline CDR1 and CDR2 sequences are MGHRA and YSYEKL. V was clipped by 4 bases and J by 7 bases, with 13 bases between them. This CDR3 region has 14 residues. Study-level results: Twins shared about as many clonotypes as their cloneset sizes predicted.

The sample comprised PBMCs. The V and J genes are TRBV4-1 and TRBJ2-2; D gene uncertain. This sequence originates from a woman aged 18-49 years in good health. Here the CDR3 DNA reads TGCGCCAGCAGCCGCAGCGCGGTGGGCGGGGAGCTGTTTTTT. This translates into CASSRSAVGGELFF.